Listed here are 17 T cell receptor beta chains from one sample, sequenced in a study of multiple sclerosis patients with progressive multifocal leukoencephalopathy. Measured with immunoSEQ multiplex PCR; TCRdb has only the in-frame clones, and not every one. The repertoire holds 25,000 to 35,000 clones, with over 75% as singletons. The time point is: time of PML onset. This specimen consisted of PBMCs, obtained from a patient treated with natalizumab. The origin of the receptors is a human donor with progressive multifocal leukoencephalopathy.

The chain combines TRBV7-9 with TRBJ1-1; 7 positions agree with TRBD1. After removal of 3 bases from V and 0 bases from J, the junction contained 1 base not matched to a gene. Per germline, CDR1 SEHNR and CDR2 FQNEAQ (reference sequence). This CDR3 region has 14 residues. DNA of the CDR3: TGTGCCAGCAGCTTTACAGGGGTGAACACTGAAGCTTTCTTT. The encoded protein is CASSFTGVNTEAFF.

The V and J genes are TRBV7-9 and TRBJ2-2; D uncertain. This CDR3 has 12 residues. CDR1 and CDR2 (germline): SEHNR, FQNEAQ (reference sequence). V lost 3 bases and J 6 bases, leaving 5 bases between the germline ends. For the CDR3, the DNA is TGTGCCAGCAGCTTCGAACCCGGGGAGCTGTTTTTT. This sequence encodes CASSFEPGELFF. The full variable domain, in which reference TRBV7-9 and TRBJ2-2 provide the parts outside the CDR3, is DTGVSQNPRHKITKRGQNVTFRCDPISEHNRLYWYRQTLGQGPEFLTYFQNEAQLEKSRLLSDRFSAERPKGSFSTLEIQRTEQGDSAMYLCASSFEPGELFFGEGSRLTVL.

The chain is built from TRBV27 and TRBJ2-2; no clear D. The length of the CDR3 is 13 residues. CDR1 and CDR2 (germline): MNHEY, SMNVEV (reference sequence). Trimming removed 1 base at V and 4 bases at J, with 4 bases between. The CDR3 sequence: CASSLWSTGELFF. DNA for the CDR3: TGTGCCAGCAGTTTATGGAGCACCGGGGAGCTGTTTTTT.

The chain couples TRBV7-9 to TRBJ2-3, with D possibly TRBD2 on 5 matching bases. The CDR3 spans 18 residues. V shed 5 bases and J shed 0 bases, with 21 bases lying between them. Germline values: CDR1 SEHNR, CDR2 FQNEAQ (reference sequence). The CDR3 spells CASSPALESGTSTDTQYF. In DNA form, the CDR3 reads TGTGCCAGCAGCCCGGCCCTGGAAAGCGGAACTAGCACAGATACGCAGTATTTT. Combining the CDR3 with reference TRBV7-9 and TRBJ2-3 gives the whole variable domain DTGVSQNPRHKITKRGQNVTFRCDPISEHNRLYWYRQTLGQGPEFLTYFQNEAQLEKSRLLSDRFSAERPKGSFSTLEIQRTEQGDSAMYLCASSPALESGTSTDTQYFGPGTRLTVL.

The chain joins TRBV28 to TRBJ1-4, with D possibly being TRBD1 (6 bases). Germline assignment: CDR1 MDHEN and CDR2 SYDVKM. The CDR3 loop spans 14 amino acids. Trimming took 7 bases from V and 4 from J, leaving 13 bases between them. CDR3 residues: CASMGGAGNEKLFF. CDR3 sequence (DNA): TGTGCCAGCATGGGGGGCGCGGGTAATGAAAAACTGTTTTTT.

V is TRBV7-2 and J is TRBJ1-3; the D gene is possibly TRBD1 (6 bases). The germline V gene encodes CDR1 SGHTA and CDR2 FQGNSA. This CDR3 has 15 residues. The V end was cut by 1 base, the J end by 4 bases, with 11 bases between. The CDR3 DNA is TGTGCCAGCAGCTTAGTGGGGGCTAAAGGAAACACCATATATTTT. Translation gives CASSLVGAKGNTIYF.

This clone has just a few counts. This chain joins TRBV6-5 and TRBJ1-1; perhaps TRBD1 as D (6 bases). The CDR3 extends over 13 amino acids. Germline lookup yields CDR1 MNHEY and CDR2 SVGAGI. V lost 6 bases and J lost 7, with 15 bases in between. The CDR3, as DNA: TGTGCCAGCAGGAACGGGGGGCCCGGTGAAGCTTTCTTT. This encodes CASRNGGPGEAFF.

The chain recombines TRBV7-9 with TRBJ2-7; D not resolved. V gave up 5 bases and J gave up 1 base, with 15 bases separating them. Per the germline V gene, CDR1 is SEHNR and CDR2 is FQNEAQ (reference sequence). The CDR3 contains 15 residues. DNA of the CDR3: TGTGCCAGCAGCGCCCCGGACGTGTCATCCTACGAGCAGTACTTC. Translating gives CASSAPDVSSYEQYF.

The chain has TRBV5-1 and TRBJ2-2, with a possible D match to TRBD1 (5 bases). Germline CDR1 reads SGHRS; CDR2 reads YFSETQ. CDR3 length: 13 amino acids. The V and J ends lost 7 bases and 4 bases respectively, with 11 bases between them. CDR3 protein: CASSWTPTGELFF. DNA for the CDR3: TGCGCCAGCTCCTGGACACCCACCGGGGAGCTGTTTTTT. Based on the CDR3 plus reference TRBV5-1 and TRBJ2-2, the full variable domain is KAGVTQTPRYLIKTRGQQVTLSCSPISGHRSVSWYQQTPGQGLQFLFEYFSETQRNKGNFPGRFSGRQFSNSRSEMNVSTLELGDSALYLCASSWTPTGELFFGEGSRLTVL.

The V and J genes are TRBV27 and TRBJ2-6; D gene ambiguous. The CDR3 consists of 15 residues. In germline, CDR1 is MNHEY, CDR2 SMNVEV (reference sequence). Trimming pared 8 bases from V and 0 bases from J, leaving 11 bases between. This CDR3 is CASADGRSGANVLTF. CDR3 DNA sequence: TGTGCCAGCGCGGACGGCCGCTCTGGGGCCAACGTCCTGACTTTC. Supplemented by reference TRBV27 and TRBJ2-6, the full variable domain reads EAQVTQNPRYLITVTGKKLTVTCSQNMNHEYMSWYRQDPGLGLRQIYYSMNVEVTDKGDVPEGYKVSRKEKRNFPLILESPSPNQTSLYFCASADGRSGANVLTFGAGSRLTVL.

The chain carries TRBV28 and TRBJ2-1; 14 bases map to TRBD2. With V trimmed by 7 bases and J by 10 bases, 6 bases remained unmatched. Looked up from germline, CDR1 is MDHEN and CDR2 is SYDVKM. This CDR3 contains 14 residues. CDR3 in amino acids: CASTSGTSGSEQFF. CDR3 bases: TGTGCCAGCACGTCCGGGACTAGCGGGAGCGAGCAGTTCTTC.

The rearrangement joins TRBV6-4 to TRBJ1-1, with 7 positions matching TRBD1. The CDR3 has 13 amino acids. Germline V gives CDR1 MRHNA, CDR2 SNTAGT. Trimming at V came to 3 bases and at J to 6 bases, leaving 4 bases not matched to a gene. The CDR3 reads CASSETDRAEAFF. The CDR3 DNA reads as TGTGCCAGCAGTGAGACCGACAGGGCTGAAGCTTTCTTT.

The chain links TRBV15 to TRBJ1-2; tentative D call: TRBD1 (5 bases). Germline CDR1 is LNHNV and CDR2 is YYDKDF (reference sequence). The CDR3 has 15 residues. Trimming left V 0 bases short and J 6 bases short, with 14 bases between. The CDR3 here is CATSREGGAENGYTF. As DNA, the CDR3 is TGTGCCACCAGCAGAGAAGGAGGGGCCGAGAATGGCTACACCTTC.

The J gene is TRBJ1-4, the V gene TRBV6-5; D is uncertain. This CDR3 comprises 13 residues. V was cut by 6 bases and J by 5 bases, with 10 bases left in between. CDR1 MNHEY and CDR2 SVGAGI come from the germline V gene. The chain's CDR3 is CASRRAENEKLFF. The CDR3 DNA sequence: TGTGCCAGCAGGAGGGCGGAGAATGAAAAACTGTTTTTT.

CDR3 sequence: CASSLGWGQSNQPQHF. The CDR3 DNA follows: TGTGCCAGCAGCTTGGGATGGGGACAGAGTAATCAGCCCCAGCATTTT. The chain is built from TRBV7-8 and TRBJ1-5; 7 bases map to TRBD1. CDR1 is SGHVS and CDR2 is FQNEAQ in the germline V gene. The CDR3 loop spans 16 amino acids. V gave up 3 bases and J gave up 4 bases; unmatched junction bases: 9. Based on the CDR3 plus reference TRBV7-8 and TRBJ1-5, the full variable domain is GAGVSQSPRYKVAKRGQDVALRCDPISGHVSLFWYQQALGQGPEFLTYFQNEAQLDKSGLPSDRFFAERPEGSVSTLKIQRTQQEDSAVYLCASSLGWGQSNQPQHFGDGTRLSIL.

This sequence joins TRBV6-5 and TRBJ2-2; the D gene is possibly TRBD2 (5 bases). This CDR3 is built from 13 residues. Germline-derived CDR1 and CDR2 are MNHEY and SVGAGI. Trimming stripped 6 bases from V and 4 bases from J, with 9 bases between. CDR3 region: CASSDLATGELFF. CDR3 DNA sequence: TGTGCCAGCAGCGATCTAGCCACCGGGGAGCTGTTTTTT.

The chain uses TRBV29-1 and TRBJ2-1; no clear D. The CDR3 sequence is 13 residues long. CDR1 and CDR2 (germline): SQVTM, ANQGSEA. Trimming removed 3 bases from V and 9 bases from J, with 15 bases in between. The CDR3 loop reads CSVEGSQTGEQFF. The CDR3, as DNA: TGCAGCGTTGAGGGCAGCCAGACCGGTGAGCAGTTCTTC.